These 28 T cell receptor beta chains came from one sample sequenced in a study of memory CD4+ T cells and cytomegalovirus serostatus. The protocol was immunoSEQ multiplex PCR, while the TCRdb copy is restricted to in-frame clones and leaves out a portion. The sample lists tens of thousands of clones; around three quarters were seen once. Single viable CD3+CD4+CD8-CD45RO+ cells were sorted as the memory CD4+ T cells. Source material: memory CD4+ T cells from blood. These receptors originate from an adult in good health and CMV-seronegative.

J is TRBJ2-3 and V is TRBV7-9, with 8 bases that match TRBD1. This CDR3 comprises 14 residues. The V gene's germline CDR1 is SEHNR and CDR2 FQNEAQ (reference sequence). The V segment lost 1 base and the J segment 6 bases; nucleotides outside the gene matches: 3. The CDR3 here is CASSLGQGRDTQYF. CDR3 coding DNA: TGTGCCAGCAGCTTAGGACAGGGGAGGGATACGCAGTATTTT.

The table lists this clone with a few counts. V usage is TRBV30 and J usage is TRBJ1-2; TRBD1 aligns across 9 bases. Germline V gene sequence: CDR1 GTSNPN, CDR2 SVGIG (reference sequence). Germline trimming cut 3 bases from V and 6 bases from J; bases unmatched to any gene: 5. The CDR3 extends over 13 amino acids. DNA of the CDR3: TGTGCCTGGAGCGGACAGGGGCGGGATGGCTACACCTTC. The encoded protein is CAWSGQGRDGYTF.

This clone has only a few counts. The chain combines TRBV10-1 with TRBJ2-2, with no clear D. V shed 2 bases and J shed 1 base, with 8 bases lying between them. From germline, CDR1 is WNHNN and CDR2 SYGVQD (reference sequence). CDR3 length: 15 amino acids. The CDR3 sequence: CASSEGGWNTGELFF. The CDR3 nucleotides are TGCGCCAGCAGTGAGGGCGGCTGGAACACCGGGGAGCTGTTTTTT.

The chain is built from TRBV6-5 and TRBJ1-2, with D maybe TRBD1 (6 bases). This CDR3 region has 13 residues. The ends were cut back, 6 bases at V and 4 bases at J, with 12 bases in the middle. Germline CDR1 MNHEY, CDR2 SVGAGI. CDR3 region: CASSPGAAYGYTF. CDR3 nucleotides: TGTGCCAGCAGCCCGGGGGCCGCCTATGGCTACACCTTC.

Comments on this clone: Other DNA sequences in this specimen translate into the identical CDR3. The genes are TRBV14 and TRBJ2-2; D remains unclear. The CDR3 has 12 amino acids. The V and J ends lost 1 base and 6 bases respectively, with 3 bases between them. CDR1 and CDR2 from the germline V gene are SGHDN and FVKESK. The CDR3, as DNA: TGTGCCAGCAGCCAAGGGCCCGGGGAGCTGTTTTTT. It translates to CASSQGPGELFF. The full variable domain, rest sourced from reference TRBV14 and TRBJ2-2, is EAGVTQFPSHSVIEKGQTVTLRCDPISGHDNLYWYRRVMGKEIKFLLHFVKESKQDESGMPNNRFLAERTGGTYSTLKVQPAELEDSGVYFCASSQGPGELFFGEGSRLTVL.

J is TRBJ2-5 and V is TRBV25-1, with 8 bases fitting TRBD1. The tail of the sequence fits TRBJ2-7 better, so the J call may be wrong. CDR3 length: 14 amino acids. Germline values: CDR1 MGHDK, CDR2 SYGVNS. The CDR3: CAGGRQGNAYEQYF. The CDR3 DNA sequence: TGTGCCGGGGGGAGACAGGGGAACGCCTACGAGCAGTACTTC.

The gene calls are TRBV19 and TRBJ2-1, with 9 positions matching TRBD2. V gave up 7 bases and J gave up 0 bases; unmatched junction bases: 10. The V gene's germline CDR1 is LNHDA and CDR2 SQIVND (reference sequence). This CDR3 has 17 residues. The CDR3, as DNA: TGTGCCAGTAAAGATTCGGCGGGGGGGAGCTCCTACAATGAGCAGTTCTTC. Its protein product is CASKDSAGGSSYNEQFF.

CDR3 amino acids: CAWSVLQLLTGELFF. CDR3 nucleotide sequence: TGTGCCTGGAGTGTACTCCAGCTACTTACCGGGGAGCTGTTTTTT. The rearrangement joins TRBV30 to TRBJ2-2; D gene uncertain. The germline CDR1 and CDR2 sequences are GTSNPN and SVGIG (reference sequence). The CDR3 is 15 residues long. V was clipped by 0 bases and J by 5 bases, with 13 bases between them.

The genes are TRBV5-4 and TRBJ2-1; the match to TRBD1 covers 7 bases. Germline V lookup: CDR1 SGHNT, CDR2 YYREEE (reference sequence). The trim removed 5 bases at V and 9 bases at J, leaving 8 bases unmatched. The CDR3 loop spans 13 amino acids. The CDR3 DNA is TGTGCCAGCAGTAATCAGGGGGTTATTGAGCAGTTCTTC. Translation gives CASSNQGVIEQFF.

The J gene is TRBJ1-1, the V gene TRBV5-8; D remains ambiguous. Per the germline V gene, CDR1 is SGHTS and CDR2 is YDEGEE. Trimming removed 2 bases from V and 3 bases from J, with 11 bases in between. The CDR3 sequence is 14 residues long. This CDR3 is CASSFGFFYTEAFF. CDR3 coding DNA: TGTGCCAGCAGCTTCGGTTTCTTCTACACTGAAGCTTTCTTT.

The chain links TRBV2 to TRBJ2-5, with 10 bases lining up with TRBD1. CDR3 length: 15 residues. V was clipped by 5 bases and J by 4 bases; unmatched bases: 7. The germline CDR1 and CDR2 sequences are SNHLY and FYNNEI. CDR3 DNA: TGTGCCAGCAGTCCAAGGACAGGGGGGGGAGAGACCCAGTACTTC. Protein product: CASSPRTGGGETQYF. Supplemented by reference TRBV2 and TRBJ2-5, the full variable domain reads EPEVTQTPSHQVTQMGQEVILRCVPISNHLYFYWYRQILGQKVEFLVSFYNNEISEKSEIFDDQFSVERPDGSNFTLKIRSTKLEDSAMYFCASSPRTGGGETQYFGPGTRLLVL.

With respect to this clone: Relative to the germline gene, one junction end is altered; a read error may explain this. The chain carries TRBV11-2 and TRBJ2-7; D gene uncertain. Germline V gene data show CDR1 as SGHAT and CDR2 as FQNNGV. CDR3 length: 15 residues. CDR3 loop: CASSLDPSGSSRRHF. The CDR3 DNA follows: TGTGCCAGCAGCTTAGATCCGTCTGGCAGCTCACGGCGTCACTTC.

In this sample, this clone turned up a few times. J is TRBJ2-5 and V is TRBV18; 7 nucleotides match TRBD1. Losses at the gene ends were 3 bases for V and 3 bases for J; bases not matched to a gene: 7. The germline V gene has CDR1 KGHSH and CDR2 LQKENI. There are 15 residues in the CDR3. This chain's CDR3 is CASSPDRATEETQYF. CDR3 nucleotide sequence: TGTGCCAGCTCACCTGACAGGGCTACTGAAGAGACCCAGTACTTC.

This chain connects TRBV6-5 to TRBJ1-5; TRBD1 agrees at 9 bases. The junction had 7 bases not matched to a gene; V was cut back by 6 bases and J by 7 bases. CDR1 is MNHEY and CDR2 is SVGAGI in the germline V gene. The CDR3 is 14 residues long. The chain's CDR3 is CASSWTGERQPQHF. CDR3 nucleotides: TGTGCCAGCAGCTGGACAGGGGAGCGGCAGCCCCAGCATTTT.

J is TRBJ2-2 and V is TRBV5-1; no clear D gene. The CDR3 has 14 residues. Trimming stripped 4 bases from V and 2 bases from J, with 9 bases between. Germline CDR1 and CDR2: SGHRS and YFSETQ. Here the CDR3 DNA reads TGCGCCAGCAGCCCTTTGATTAACACCGGGGAGCTGTTTTTT. Protein sequence: CASSPLINTGELFF.

The V and J genes are TRBV7-2 and TRBJ2-1, with D possibly TRBD2 on 5 matching bases. Germline V gene sequence: CDR1 SGHTA, CDR2 FQGNSA. The CDR3 consists of 14 residues. Trimming stripped 0 bases from V and 9 bases from J, with 12 bases between. CDR3 residues: CASSLATRVGEQFF. The CDR3 coding sequence is TGTGCCAGCAGCTTAGCAACTAGAGTCGGTGAGCAGTTCTTC.

This clone has just one count. This chain links TRBV10-1 with TRBJ2-3; D possibly corresponds to TRBD1 (6 bases). Trimming removed 1 base at V and 2 bases at J, with 13 bases between. Germline CDR1 reads WNHNN; CDR2 reads SYGVQD (reference sequence). This CDR3 contains 16 residues. CDR3 residues: CASSEFGTLITDTQYF. CDR3 nucleotides: TGCGCCAGCAGTGAGTTCGGGACATTAATCACAGATACGCAGTATTTT.

The chain carries TRBV4-1 and TRBJ2-1, with no clear D. With 1 base removed from V and 10 bases from J, the gap between germline ends came to 14 bases. CDR3 length: 14 residues. CDR1 MGHRA and CDR2 YSYEKL come from the germline V gene. This CDR3 is CASSQAQRRGEQFF. CDR3 coding DNA: TGCGCCAGCAGCCAAGCACAGAGGCGTGGGGAGCAGTTCTTC.

The chain links TRBV11-3 to TRBJ2-1; the D gene is possibly TRBD2 (6 bases). There are 14 residues in the CDR3. V dropped 3 bases and J dropped 8 bases, with 14 bases sitting between them. Per germline, CDR1 SGHNT and CDR2 YENEEA. As DNA, the CDR3 is TGTGCCAGCAGCTTGGGACTGGAGCGGGATGAGCAGTTCTTC. Translating gives CASSLGLERDEQFF.

The V gene is TRBV7-2, the J gene TRBJ2-3, with a weak D call TRBD2 (6 bases). The CDR3 length is 14 residues. Germline CDR1 reads SGHTA; CDR2 reads FQGNSA. The V and J ends lost 4 bases and 2 bases respectively, with 10 bases between them. In DNA, the CDR3 is TGTGCCAGCAGCTCCGGAGGGGCCACAGATACGCAGTATTTT. This gives the protein CASSSGGATDTQYF. Variable domain in full (rest from reference TRBV7-2 and TRBJ2-3): GAGVSQSPSNKVTEKGKDVELRCDPISGHTALYWYRQSLGQGLEFLIYFQGNSAPDKSGLPSDRFSAERTGGSVSTLTIQRTQQEDSAVYLCASSSGGATDTQYFGPGTRLTVL.

This clone showed up just a few times. CDR3 nucleotides: TGCAGCGTTCTTACCGGGGAGCTGTTTTTT. It codes for CSVLTGELFF. The chain joins TRBV29-1 to TRBJ2-2, with D hard to call. The CDR3 has 10 amino acids. Germline CDR1 is SQVTM and CDR2 is ANQGSEA. Between the trimmed V and J ends, which lost 5 bases and 5 bases, there was a span of 3 bases.

This clone was seen a single time. The chain uses TRBV7-2 and TRBJ2-3; D is unresolved. Germline V gene lookup returns CDR1 SGHTA and CDR2 FQGNSA. This CDR3 region has 14 residues. V was pared by 2 bases and J by 1 base, with 7 bases between. The CDR3: CASSLLRGTDTQYF. CDR3 coding DNA: TGTGCCAGCAGCTTATTACGGGGCACAGATACGCAGTATTTT.

This clone is judged medium-sized. The rearrangement joins TRBV5-4 to TRBJ1-2, with D hard to call. The ends were cut back, 2 bases at V and 0 bases at J, with 11 bases in the middle. The CDR3 extends over 15 amino acids. The V gene's germline CDR1 is SGHNT and CDR2 YYREEE (reference sequence). The CDR3 sequence: CASSFIGLANYGYTF. DNA of the CDR3: TGTGCCAGCAGCTTTATAGGGTTAGCTAACTATGGCTACACCTTC.

CDR3 sequence: CASRETGRGQFF. CDR3 DNA: TGTGCCAGCAGGGAGACAGGGAGAGGACAGTTCTTC. V is TRBV2 and J is TRBJ2-1, with TRBD1 matching 7 bases. After removal of 6 bases from V and 13 bases from J, the junction contained 9 bases not matched to a gene. CDR3 size: 12 residues. CDR1 and CDR2 (germline): SNHLY, FYNNEI.

The CDR3 coding sequence is TGTGCCAGCAGCAAAAGATGGGGGAGGGCCGAGGATACGCAGTATTTT. This gives the protein CASSKRWGRAEDTQYF. The chain carries TRBV7-9 and TRBJ2-3, with 7 bases matching TRBD2. The CDR3 consists of 16 residues. Trimming cost V 5 bases and J 6 bases; bases outside gene matches: 14. CDR1 is SEHNR and CDR2 is FQNEAQ in the germline V gene (reference sequence).

On this clone: The sample contains more than one DNA sequence encoding this CDR3. This chain connects TRBV14 to TRBJ2-2, with D uncertain. The ends were cut back, 1 base at V and 6 bases at J, with 3 bases in the middle. The CDR3 is made up of 12 amino acids. Germline loops: CDR1 SGHDN, CDR2 FVKESK. For the CDR3, the DNA is TGTGCCAGCAGCCAAGGACCCGGGGAGCTGTTTTTT. Translation: CASSQGPGELFF. The full variable domain, completed using reference TRBV14 and TRBJ2-2, is EAGVTQFPSHSVIEKGQTVTLRCDPISGHDNLYWYRRVMGKEIKFLLHFVKESKQDESGMPNNRFLAERTGGTYSTLKVQPAELEDSGVYFCASSQGPGELFFGEGSRLTVL.

CDR3 region: CASSMGRGDTGELFF. The CDR3 DNA sequence: TGTGCCAGTAGTATGGGGCGGGGGGACACCGGGGAGCTGTTTTTT. The chain links TRBV19 to TRBJ2-2; 8 nucleotides line up with TRBD2. The CDR3 extends over 15 amino acids. The trim removed 3 bases at V and 3 bases at J, leaving 3 bases unmatched. From germline, CDR1 is LNHDA and CDR2 SQIVND (reference sequence).

This clone is a singleton in its sample. This chain links TRBV9 with TRBJ1-4; D gene uncertain. The CDR3 totals 13 residues. V lost 1 base, J lost 8 bases, and 9 bases lay in between. CDR1 and CDR2 (germline): SGDLS, YYNGEE. CDR3 sequence (DNA): TGTGCCAGCAGCGTAAGAGGCGGCGAAAAACTGTTTTTT. Amino acid sequence: CASSVRGGEKLFF.